These T cell receptor beta chains were read from a single sample in a study of cytomegalovirus exposure and HLA in healthy donors. The repertoire was sequenced with immunoSEQ multiplex PCR; TCRdb's copy has only in-frame clones and lacks some. The sample lists 85,000 to 100,000 clones, around 77% occurring once. Sequences were obtained from PBMCs. The source is a man in his forties in good health and CMV-seronegative. Each CDR3 is given with its conserved first and last residue. Fields, in order: V gene, D gene, clone size, CDR3 length, J gene, CDR3 DNA, CDR3 protein. A D gene is named only where the DNA matches it firmly. Clone sizes are given selectively: once, few, many, or a class where the clone is expanded.

TRBV11-3,TRBD2,-,14,TRBJ2-3,TGTGCCAGCAGCTTAGGCGGGAGTGGTGATACGCAGTATTTT,CASSLGGSGDTQYF
TRBV11-2,TRBD2,-,18,TRBJ2-7,TGTGCCAGCAAATCACCGGGACTAGCGGGTTCCTCCTCCTACGAGCAGTACTTC,CASKSPGLAGSSSYEQYF
TRBV29-1,-,-,13,TRBJ1-1,TGCAGCGGACGGACAGAGACTTACACTGAAGCTTTCTTT,CSGRTETYTEAFF
TRBV7-8,TRBD2,-,16,TRBJ2-6,TGTGCCAGCAGTCCGGGGGGGGTATCTGGGGCCAACGTCCTGACTTTC,CASSPGGVSGANVLTF
TRBV6-6,-,-,14,TRBJ2-7,TGTGCCAGCAGTTACTTCTTCCCGACGGGGGAGCAGTACTTC,CASSYFFPTGEQYF
TRBV5-1,TRBD2,-,15,TRBJ2-1,TGCGCCAGCAGTGATAGCGGGAGCTCCTACAATGAGCAGTTCTTC,CASSDSGSSYNEQFF
TRBV10-2,-,-,16,TRBJ1-4,TGCGCCAGCAGTGAGTCCCCATGGGGGGCTAATGAAAAACTGTTTTTT,CASSESPWGANEKLFF
TRBV5-1,-,-,13,TRBJ2-1,TGCGCCAGCTTCCGCGCACCCTACAATGAGCAGTTCTTC,CASFRAPYNEQFF
TRBV10-3,TRBD1,few,13,TRBJ2-7,TGTGCCATCAGTGAGACAGGGGCCTACGAGCAGTACTTC,CAISETGAYEQYF
TRBV6-1,TRBD2,-,14,TRBJ2-1,TGTGCCAGCAACCGGGGGGGCCTCTACAATGAGCAGTTCTTC,CASNRGGLYNEQFF
TRBV29-1,TRBD1,-,13,TRBJ2-3,TGCAGCGCCCGACAGGGGAGCACAGATACGCAGTATTTT,CSARQGSTDTQYF
TRBV7-9,TRBD1,-,15,TRBJ2-7,TGTGCCAGCAGCTTAGGAGGGACAGGGGGAGACGAGCAGTACTTC,CASSLGGTGGDEQYF
TRBV6-5,-,once,13,TRBJ1-6,TGTGCCAGCAGTTACCAAAAAAATTCACCCCTCCACTTT,CASSYQKNSPLHF
TRBV12-5,TRBD1,-,13,TRBJ1-2,TGTGCTAGTGGTACGACAGGGGCGGGTGGCTACACCTTC,CASGTTGAGGYTF
TRBV6-1,-,-,16,TRBJ1-6,TGTGCCAGCAGTGAACGGGTCAGTGCCGGGAATTCACCCCTCCACTTT,CASSERVSAGNSPLHF
TRBV4-2,TRBD2,-,16,TRBJ2-7,TGTGCCAGCAGCCAAGAACCTAGCGGGACCACCTACGAGCAGTACTTC,CASSQEPSGTTYEQYF
TRBV28,TRBD1,-,21,TRBJ2-3,TGTGCCAGCAGACTACGGTGGACGATTCCACCGGGACAGGCTATAACAGATACGCAGTATTTT,CASRLRWTIPPGQAITDTQYF
TRBV2,-,-,13,TRBJ2-7,TGTGCCAGCAGTGAATTTGGCAACTACGAGCAGTACTTC,CASSEFGNYEQYF
TRBV5-1,TRBD2,-,15,TRBJ2-1,TGCGCCAGCAGCTTCGGACTAGAGACCTACAATGAGCAGTTCTTC,CASSFGLETYNEQFF
TRBV11-1,-,-,14,TRBJ2-5,TGTGCCAGCAGCTTACAGGGGAGCGAGGAGACCCAGTACTTC,CASSLQGSEETQYF
TRBV6-1,-,-,13,TRBJ1-2,TGTGCCACTACGGGGAAGGGCTACTATGGCTACACCTTC,CATTGKGYYGYTF
TRBV30,-,-,16,TRBJ1-6,TGTGCCTGGAGTTATCACAGGCTAGACTATAATTCACCCCTCCACTTT,CAWSYHRLDYNSPLHF
TRBV10-1,TRBD1,-,14,TRBJ1-2,TGCGCCAGCAGTGAAGGACAGGGGGCGAGTGGCTACACCTTC,CASSEGQGASGYTF
TRBV5-6,TRBD1,-,15,TRBJ1-5,TGTGCCAGCAGCTTGAGGGACAGGGTGAATCAGCCCCAGCATTTT,CASSLRDRVNQPQHF
TRBV6-5,TRBD2,-,15,TRBJ2-7,TGTGCCAGCAGTGCCCAGGGCGGGAGCTCCTACGAGCAGTACTTC,CASSAQGGSSYEQYF
TRBV4-1,-,once,16,TRBJ2-7,TGCGCCAGCAGCCAACTTCCGGGACAAGGGATCTACGAGCAGTACTTC,CASSQLPGQGIYEQYF
TRBV4-1,TRBD1,-,14,TRBJ1-6,TGCGCCAGCAGCCGTACAGGGGGCGCTTCACCCCTCCACTTT,CASSRTGGASPLHF
TRBV19,-,-,17,TRBJ2-2,TGTGCCAGTACCCCGGGGGCTAGCGGATCAAACACCGGGGAGCTGTTTTTT,CASTPGASGSNTGELFF
TRBV10-3,TRBD2,-,17,TRBJ2-3,TGTGCCATCAGTGATCCCCTAGCGGGAGGCCACCGGGATACGCAGTATTTT,CAISDPLAGGHRDTQYF
TRBV30,-,-,12,TRBJ2-7,TGTGCCTGGAGTGTAGGGCCTAGCGAGCAGTACTTC,CAWSVGPSEQYF
TRBV5-4,-,-,13,TRBJ1-2,TGTGCCAGCGGGCTTTGGGCAGGGGATGGCTACACCTTC,CASGLWAGDGYTF
TRBV5-1,TRBD1,-,17,TRBJ2-1,TGCGCCAGCAGCTGGGATTCGGGACAGGGGTTTAACCATGAGCAGTTCTTC,CASSWDSGQGFNHEQFF
TRBV7-9,TRBD2,-,16,TRBJ2-5,TGTGCCAGCAGCCCCCAAGCGGGAGGGATCCAAGAGACCCAGTACTTC,CASSPQAGGIQETQYF
TRBV5-4,TRBD1,-,14,TRBJ1-2,TGTGCCAGCAGCTTAGACGGGACAGATAATGGCTACACCTTC,CASSLDGTDNGYTF
TRBV7-9,-,few,13,TRBJ2-7,TGTGCCAGCAGCTTAGGTCCGGGTGGCGAGCAGTACTTC,CASSLGPGGEQYF
TRBV7-2,TRBD2,-,16,TRBJ2-2,TGTGCCAGCAGCTTGGCCGGGACTAGCAAACACCGGGAGCTGTTTTTT,CASSLAGTSKHRELFF
TRBV2,TRBD2,-,15,TRBJ2-1,TGTGCCAGCAGCCCTTGGAGCGGGAGGGCCCTTGAGCAGTTCTTC,CASSPWSGRALEQFF
TRBV28,TRBD1,-,17,TRBJ2-4,TGTGCCAGCAGTCCCTCGGGGACAGGGCTAGCCAAAAACATTCAGTACTTC,CASSPSGTGLAKNIQYF
TRBV19,TRBD1,-,14,TRBJ2-7,TGTGCCAGTAGTAGAGGCCGGGACAGCTCCGAGCAGTACTTC,CASSRGRDSSEQYF
TRBV29-1,TRBD2,-,12,TRBJ2-5,TGCAGCGTTAGCGGGGGAATGGAGACCCAGTACTTC,CSVSGGMETQYF
TRBV5-8,-,many,15,TRBJ2-1,TGTGCCAGCAGCTTGGTCCGCCGGGTCGACAATGAGCAGTTCTTC,CASSLVRRVDNEQFF
TRBV27,-,-,13,TRBJ2-5,TGTGCCAGCAGATCACAGGGCTGGGAGACCCAGTACTTC,CASRSQGWETQYF
TRBV5-4,TRBD2,-,18,TRBJ2-6,TGTGCCAGCAGCCCTAGACTAGCGGGTCTCTCTGGGGCCAACGTCCTGACTTTC,CASSPRLAGLSGANVLTF
TRBV14,TRBD1,-,13,TRBJ1-1,TGTGCCAGCAGCCAAGGACAGGGGACAGAAGCTTTCTTT,CASSQGQGTEAFF
TRBV7-6,-,-,15,TRBJ2-1,TGTGCCAGCAGCTTAGGATGGAAGGAGGGAAATGAGCAGTTCTTC,CASSLGWKEGNEQFF
TRBV27,-,-,11,TRBJ2-7,TGTGCCACTTGGGGGCCCTACGAGCAGTACTTC,CATWGPYEQYF
TRBV30,TRBD2,-,14,TRBJ2-5,TGTGCCTGGAGTGGCGGGGGGGTTCAAGAGACCCAGTACTTC,CAWSGGGVQETQYF
TRBV5-1,TRBD1,-,15,TRBJ2-2,TGCGCCAGCAGCTTGTTGGCAGGGGGTGCCGGGGAGCTGTTTTTT,CASSLLAGGAGELFF
TRBV4-2,-,few,14,TRBJ1-4,TGTGCCAGCAGCCGGGAGGGGGGAGGGGAAAAACTGTTTTTT,CASSREGGGEKLFF
TRBV29-1,TRBD1,-,15,TRBJ1-2,TGCAGCGTTTCAAGACAGGGGGTCTCCGTCTATGGCTACACCTTC,CSVSRQGVSVYGYTF
TRBV7-9,-,-,16,TRBJ2-1,TGTGCCAGCAGCCTCCTGACCTGGGTGAGGTACAATGAGCAGTTCTTC,CASSLLTWVRYNEQFF